The rows below give T cell receptor beta chains drawn from one sample of a study of vaccination effects on CD4 cells after COVID-19. Produced via immunoSEQ multiplex PCR; TCRdb's table is partial and in-frame only. The profile shows tens of thousands of clones, 76% of them singletons. No antigens are known for them. The sequenced sample was CD4+ T cells from PBMCs cultured without peptide, obtained after COVID-19 vaccination. These receptors were collected from a human donor who had a prior SARS-CoV-2 infection. Each CDR3 is given with its conserved first and last residue. Fields, in order: V gene, J gene, clone size, D gene, CDR3 protein, CDR3 DNA. D genes are given only for firm matches. Clone size is given for some rows only: seen once, a few or many times, or a class if the clone is expanded.

V: TRBV2; J: TRBJ2-1; size: NA; D: NA; CDR3: CASSEPSRGGGRPYNEQFF; DNA: TGTGCCAGCAGTGAACCCTCAAGGGGCGGGGGCCGTCCCTACAATGAGCAGTTCTTC
V: TRBV6-6; J: TRBJ1-4; size: once; D: TRBD1; CDR3: CASSSTGTGKYEKLFF; DNA: TGTGCCAGCAGTTCCACCGGGACAGGGAAATATGAAAAACTGTTTTTT
V: TRBV11-2; J: TRBJ2-3; size: NA; D: NA; CDR3: CASSPRPGRSDTQYF; DNA: TGTGCCAGCAGTCCCAGACCGGGACGATCGGATACGCAGTATTTT
V: TRBV5-1; J: TRBJ2-7; size: few; D: TRBD1; CDR3: CASSSETGGYEQYF; DNA: TGCGCCAGCAGCTCTGAGACAGGGGGCTACGAGCAGTACTTC
V: TRBV27; J: TRBJ1-5; size: NA; D: TRBD1; CDR3: CATGTGVGNQPQHF; DNA: TGTGCCACTGGGACAGGGGTCGGCAATCAGCCCCAGCATTTT
V: TRBV18; J: TRBJ2-7; size: NA; D: TRBD1; CDR3: CASSPDRGLSRQYF; DNA: TGTGCCAGCTCACCAGACAGGGGGCTGAGTCGGCAGTACTTC
V: TRBV5-1; J: TRBJ2-6; size: NA; D: TRBD2; CDR3: CASSLAGGPGANVLTF; DNA: TGCGCCAGCAGCTTGGCGGGAGGGCCTGGGGCCAACGTCCTGACTTTC
V: TRBV2; J: TRBJ1-1; size: NA; D: TRBD1; CDR3: CASSPRTGNTEAFF; DNA: TGTGCCAGCAGTCCACGGACAGGTAACACTGAAGCTTTCTTT
V: TRBV6-2/TRBV6-3; J: TRBJ2-2; size: NA; D: TRBD2; CDR3: CASSSPPGLAGGDTGELFF; DNA: TGTGCCAGCAGTTCTCCGCCGGGACTAGCGGGGGGGGACACCGGGGAGCTGTTTTTT
V: TRBV14; J: TRBJ2-3; size: NA; D: NA; CDR3: CASSQDWGDTQYF; DNA: TGTGCCAGCAGCCAAGATTGGGGAGATACGCAGTATTTT
V: TRBV19; J: TRBJ2-3; size: medium-sized; D: TRBD2; CDR3: CASSIGTSPDTQYF; DNA: TGTGCCAGTAGTATAGGGACTAGCCCAGATACGCAGTATTTT
V: TRBV7-8; J: TRBJ1-5; size: NA; D: NA; CDR3: CASSSWTGNQPQHF; DNA: TGTGCCAGCAGCTCATGGACTGGGAATCAGCCCCAGCATTTT
V: TRBV30; J: TRBJ2-7; size: NA; D: TRBD2; CDR3: CAWSLWRGAYEQYF; DNA: TGTGCCTGGAGTCTTTGGCGGGGGGCCTACGAGCAGTACTTC
V: TRBV19; J: TRBJ1-6; size: NA; D: NA; CDR3: CASSIGSPYNSPLHF; DNA: TGTGCCAGTAGTATTGGCTCCCCATACAATTCACCCCTCCACTTT
V: TRBV6-2/TRBV6-3; J: TRBJ2-1; size: NA; D: TRBD2; CDR3: CASSSSGSSYNEQFF; DNA: TGTGCCAGCAGCAGTAGCGGGAGTTCCTACAATGAGCAGTTCTTC
V: TRBV6-6; J: TRBJ1-1; size: once; D: NA; CDR3: CASSSTGANTEAFF; DNA: TGTGCCAGCAGTTCCACGGGCGCGAACACTGAAGCTTTCTTT
V: TRBV5-4; J: TRBJ2-5; size: NA; D: NA; CDR3: CASSSDPGTDTRVTGETQYF; DNA: TGTGCCAGCAGCTCCGATCCCGGGACGGATACTAGGGTGACGGGCGAGACCCAGTACTTC
V: TRBV19; J: TRBJ1-3; size: few; D: NA; CDR3: CASSIGALRNTIYF; DNA: TGTGCCAGTAGTATCGGGGCATTGAGAAACACCATATATTTT
V: TRBV5-4; J: TRBJ2-6; size: NA; D: NA; CDR3: CASGPGGVGANVLTF; DNA: TGTGCCAGCGGCCCTGGAGGTGTTGGGGCCAACGTCCTGACTTTC
V: TRBV4-1; J: TRBJ1-1; size: NA; D: NA; CDR3: CASSQEWLNTEAFF; DNA: TGCGCCAGCAGCCAAGAGTGGTTGAACACTGAAGCTTTCTTT
V: TRBV21-1; J: TRBJ2-6; size: NA; D: NA; CDR3: CASSKVKGQNSGANVLTF; DNA: TGTGCCAGCAGCAAGGTAAAGGGGCAGAATTCTGGGGCCAACGTCCTGACTTTC
V: TRBV5-4; J: TRBJ1-3; size: NA; D: NA; CDR3: CASSLMPNGNTIYF; DNA: TGTGCCAGCAGCTTGATGCCGAACGGAAACACCATATATTTT
V: TRBV28; J: TRBJ1-5; size: NA; D: NA; CDR3: CAAHTPGANQPQHF; DNA: TGTGCAGCACATACTCCGGGGGCGAACCAGCCCCAGCATTTT
V: TRBV6-5; J: TRBJ2-5; size: once; D: TRBD2; CDR3: CASNPTGTSEETQYF; DNA: TGTGCCAGCAACCCAACCGGGACTAGCGAAGAGACCCAGTACTTC
V: TRBV3-1/TRBV3-2; J: TRBJ1-2; size: NA; D: NA; CDR3: CASSLGPAYGYTF; DNA: TGTGCCAGCAGCCTGGGGCCTGCCTATGGCTACACCTTC
V: TRBV11-2; J: TRBJ2-1; size: NA; D: NA; CDR3: CASSLDRGDEQFF; DNA: TGTGCCAGCAGCTTAGATCGCGGCGATGAGCAGTTCTTC
V: TRBV7-9; J: TRBJ2-3; size: NA; D: NA; CDR3: CASSQTSTYTQYF; DNA: TGTGCCAGCAGCCAAACTAGTACTTATACGCAGTATTTT
V: TRBV7-2; J: TRBJ2-7; size: NA; D: NA; CDR3: CASSLGFSYEQYF; DNA: TGTGCCAGCAGCTTAGGGTTTTCCTACGAGCAGTACTTC
V: TRBV30; J: TRBJ2-3; size: NA; D: TRBD2; CDR3: CAWSVHVAGNSGTQYF; DNA: TGTGCCTGGAGTGTACACGTAGCGGGGAATAGTGGTACGCAGTATTTT
V: TRBV24-1; J: TRBJ2-1; size: medium-sized; D: TRBD2; CDR3: CATSDVTSGSSYNEQFF; DNA: TGTGCCACCAGTGATGTGACTAGCGGGAGCTCCTACAATGAGCAGTTCTTC
V: TRBV5-4; J: TRBJ1-1; size: NA; D: NA; CDR3: CASSSRQAMNTEAFF; DNA: TGTGCCAGCAGCTCCCGACAGGCCATGAACACTGAAGCTTTCTTT
V: TRBV4-2; J: TRBJ2-5; size: few; D: TRBD2; CDR3: CASSQSGRTSGGRETQYF; DNA: TGTGCCAGCAGCCAAAGTGGCCGGACTAGCGGGGGGAGGGAGACCCAGTACTTC
V: TRBV5-4; J: TRBJ1-2; size: NA; D: NA; CDR3: CASSNAGGTYGYTF; DNA: TGTGCCAGCAGCAATGCCGGGGGCACCTATGGCTACACCTTC
V: TRBV18; J: TRBJ1-5; size: NA; D: NA; CDR3: CASSPLRDNQPQHF; DNA: TGTGCCAGCTCACCCCTTCGGGACAATCAGCCCCAGCATTTT
V: TRBV6-4; J: TRBJ2-1; size: NA; D: NA; CDR3: CASSETGLSNEQFF; DNA: TGTGCCAGCAGTGAAACAGGACTATCCAATGAGCAGTTCTTC
V: TRBV30; J: TRBJ2-1; size: NA; D: NA; CDR3: CAWSDRESSYNEQFF; DNA: TGTGCCTGGAGTGATCGGGAGAGCTCCTACAATGAGCAGTTCTTC
V: TRBV10-3; J: TRBJ1-5; size: NA; D: NA; CDR3: CAISAGTSSNQPQHF; DNA: TGTGCCATCAGTGCAGGGACATCCAGCAATCAGCCCCAGCATTTT
V: TRBV18; J: TRBJ1-4; size: NA; D: NA; CDR3: CASSPRQTLNEKLFF; DNA: TGTGCCAGCTCACCCCGACAGACCCTTAATGAAAAACTGTTTTTT
V: TRBV2; J: TRBJ2-3; size: once; D: TRBD1; CDR3: CASRQGAADTQYF; DNA: TGTGCCAGCAGACAGGGGGCTGCAGATACGCAGTATTTT
V: TRBV6-2/TRBV6-3; J: TRBJ1-2; size: NA; D: NA; CDR3: CASSPPEGVERFDGYTF; DNA: TGTGCCAGCAGCCCCCCGGAGGGGGTCGAGAGGTTCGATGGCTACACCTTC
V: TRBV30; J: TRBJ2-7; size: few; D: TRBD2; CDR3: CAWSPGGPYEQYF; DNA: TGTGCCTGGAGCCCGGGGGGGCCCTACGAGCAGTACTTC
V: TRBV4-2; J: TRBJ2-5; size: NA; D: NA; CDR3: CASSQGAVQETQYF; DNA: TGTGCCAGCAGCCAAGGTGCTGTTCAAGAGACCCAGTACTTC
V: TRBV30; J: TRBJ1-2; size: NA; D: TRBD1; CDR3: CAWRRTGRGYTF; DNA: TGTGCCTGGAGGAGGACAGGGCGTGGCTACACCTTC
V: TRBV5-8; J: TRBJ1-6; size: NA; D: NA; CDR3: CASSAAGVVSPLHF; DNA: TGTGCCAGCAGCGCCGCAGGGGTTGTGTCACCCCTCCACTTT
V: TRBV10-3; J: TRBJ2-3; size: NA; D: TRBD2; CDR3: CAISTSEAGGSDTQYF; DNA: TGTGCCATCAGTACGTCGGAAGCGGGGGGGTCAGATACGCAGTATTTT
V: TRBV4-3; J: TRBJ2-1; size: NA; D: TRBD2; CDR3: CASSPHQALADDNEQFF; DNA: TGCGCCAGCAGCCCCCACCAGGCACTAGCGGACGACAATGAGCAGTTCTTC
V: TRBV9; J: TRBJ1-5; size: NA; D: NA; CDR3: CASSVSPNQPQHF; DNA: TGTGCCAGCAGCGTATCCCCCAATCAGCCCCAGCATTTT